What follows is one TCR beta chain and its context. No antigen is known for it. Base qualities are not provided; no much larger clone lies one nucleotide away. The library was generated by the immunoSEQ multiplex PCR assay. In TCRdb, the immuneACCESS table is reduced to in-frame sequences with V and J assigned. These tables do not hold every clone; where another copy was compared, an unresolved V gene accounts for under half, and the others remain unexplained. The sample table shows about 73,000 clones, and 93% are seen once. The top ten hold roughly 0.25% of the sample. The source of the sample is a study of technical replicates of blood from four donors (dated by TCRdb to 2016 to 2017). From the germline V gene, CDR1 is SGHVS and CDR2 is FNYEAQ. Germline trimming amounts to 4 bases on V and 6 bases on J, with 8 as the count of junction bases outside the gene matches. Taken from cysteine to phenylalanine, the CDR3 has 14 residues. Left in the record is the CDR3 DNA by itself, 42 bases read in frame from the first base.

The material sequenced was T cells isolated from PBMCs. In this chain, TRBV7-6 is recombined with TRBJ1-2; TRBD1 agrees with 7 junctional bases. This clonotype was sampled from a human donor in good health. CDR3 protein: CASSSQTGSNGYTF. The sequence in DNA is TGTGCCAGCAGCTCCCAGACAGGGTCGAATGGCTACACCTTC.